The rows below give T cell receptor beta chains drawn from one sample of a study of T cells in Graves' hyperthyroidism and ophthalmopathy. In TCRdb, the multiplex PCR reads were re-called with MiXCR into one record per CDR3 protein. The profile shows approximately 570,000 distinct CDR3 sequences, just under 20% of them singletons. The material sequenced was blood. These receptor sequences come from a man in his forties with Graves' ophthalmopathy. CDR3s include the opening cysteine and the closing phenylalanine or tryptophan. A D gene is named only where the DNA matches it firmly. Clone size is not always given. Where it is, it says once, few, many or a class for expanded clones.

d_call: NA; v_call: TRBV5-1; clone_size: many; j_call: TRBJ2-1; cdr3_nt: TGCGCCAGCAGCTTTAGCGGAGCCTACAATGAGCAGTTCTTC; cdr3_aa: CASSFSGAYNEQFF
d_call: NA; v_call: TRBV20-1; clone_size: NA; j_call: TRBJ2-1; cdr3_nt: TGCAGTGCTAGCTGGACTACTGTTTACAATGAGCAGTTCTTT; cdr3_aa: CSASWTTVYNEQFF
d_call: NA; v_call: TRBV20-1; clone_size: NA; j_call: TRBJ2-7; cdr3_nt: TGCAGTGCTAGAGGGGCCATAGACGAGCAGTACTTC; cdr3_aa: CSARGAIDEQYF
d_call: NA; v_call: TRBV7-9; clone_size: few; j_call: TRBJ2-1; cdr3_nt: TGTGCCAGCAGCTTAGGAGCACCAACCTCCTACAATGAGCAGTTCTTC; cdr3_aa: CASSLGAPTSYNEQFF
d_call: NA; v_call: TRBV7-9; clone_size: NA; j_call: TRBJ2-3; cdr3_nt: TGTGCCAGCAGCTACCAGATGAAAGCCACTCGGAGGGCGAGGACAGATACGCAGTATTTT; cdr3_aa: CASSYQMKATRRARTDTQYF
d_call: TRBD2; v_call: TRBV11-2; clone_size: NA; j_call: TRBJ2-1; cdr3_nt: TGTGCCAGCCAACCTAGCGGGAGAGGGCATGAGCAGTTCTTC; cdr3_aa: CASQPSGRGHEQFF
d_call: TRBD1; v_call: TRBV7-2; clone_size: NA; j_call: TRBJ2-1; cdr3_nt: TGTGCCAGCAGCCCGGGACAGGGGAGGGGGCATGAGCAGTTCTTC; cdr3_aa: CASSPGQGRGHEQFF
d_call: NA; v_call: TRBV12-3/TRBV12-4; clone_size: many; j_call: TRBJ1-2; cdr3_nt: TGTGCCAGTTACCGGTCGGGGACTCTGCGTGGCTACACCTTC; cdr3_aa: CASYRSGTLRGYTF
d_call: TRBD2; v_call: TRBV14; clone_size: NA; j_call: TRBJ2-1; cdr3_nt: TGTGCCAGCAGCCAAGTAGGCGGGGGTAATTATCACAATGAGCAGTTCTTC; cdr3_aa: CASSQVGGGNYHNEQFF
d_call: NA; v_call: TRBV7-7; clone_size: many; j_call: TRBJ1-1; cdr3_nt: TGTGCTAGCAGCCCCCCCCCCCGGGGGACGGGCACTGAAGCTTTCTTT; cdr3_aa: CASSPPPRGTGTEAFF
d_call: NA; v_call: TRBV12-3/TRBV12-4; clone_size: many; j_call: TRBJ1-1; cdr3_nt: TGTGCCAGTCTCCCCGACGGGCGGTGGACTGAAGCTTTCTTT; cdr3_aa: CASLPDGRWTEAFF
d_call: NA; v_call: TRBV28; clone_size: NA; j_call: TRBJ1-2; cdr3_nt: TGTGCCAGCAGTTCCCTGGGGACATTCAACTATGGCTACACCTTC; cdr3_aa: CASSSLGTFNYGYTF
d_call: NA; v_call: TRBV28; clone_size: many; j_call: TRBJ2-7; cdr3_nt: TGTGCCAGCAGTCCTGCCGCGGCGGGAAGTAAGTACGAGCAGTACTTC; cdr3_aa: CASSPAAAGSKYEQYF
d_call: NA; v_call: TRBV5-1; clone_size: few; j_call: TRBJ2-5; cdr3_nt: TGCGCCAGCAGCTTGGATGGGGGGACTGGCTTAAAGACCCAGTACTTC; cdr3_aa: CASSLDGGTGLKTQYF
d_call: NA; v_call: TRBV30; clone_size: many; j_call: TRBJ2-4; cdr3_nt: TGTGCCTGGAGCGTCCAACTAGTGGGGGGAAACATTCAGTACTTC; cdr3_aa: CAWSVQLVGGNIQYF
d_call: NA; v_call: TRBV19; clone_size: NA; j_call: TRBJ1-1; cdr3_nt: TGTGCCAGTAGCACAGGGTTCATGAACACTGAAGCTTTCTTT; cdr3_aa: CASSTGFMNTEAFF
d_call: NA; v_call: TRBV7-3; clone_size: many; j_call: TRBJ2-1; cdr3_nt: TGTGCCAGCAGCTTAACGGCCAGCGATGAGCAGTTCTTC; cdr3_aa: CASSLTASDEQFF
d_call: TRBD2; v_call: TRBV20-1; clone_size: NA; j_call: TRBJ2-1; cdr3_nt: TGCAGTGCTCCCCGAGGGCGCGGGAGCTACAATGAGCAGTTCTTC; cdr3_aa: CSAPRGRGSYNEQFF
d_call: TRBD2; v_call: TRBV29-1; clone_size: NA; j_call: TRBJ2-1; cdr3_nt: TGCAGCGTTGTGGTAGCGGGAGTCTACAATGAGCAGTTCTTC; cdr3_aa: CSVVVAGVYNEQFF
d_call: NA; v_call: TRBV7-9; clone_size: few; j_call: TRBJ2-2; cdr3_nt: TGTGCCAGCAGCTTAGGTGTGCTGGGGGACACCGGGGAGCTGTTTTTT; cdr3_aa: CASSLGVLGDTGELFF
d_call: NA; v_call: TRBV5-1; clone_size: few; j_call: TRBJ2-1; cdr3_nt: TGCGCCAGCAGCCCCGCACGAGGGAATGAGCAGTTCTTC; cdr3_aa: CASSPARGNEQFF
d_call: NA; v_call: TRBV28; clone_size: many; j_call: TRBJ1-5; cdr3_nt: TGTGCCACCCTGACCCTAAATCAGCCCCAGCATTTT; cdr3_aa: CATLTLNQPQHF
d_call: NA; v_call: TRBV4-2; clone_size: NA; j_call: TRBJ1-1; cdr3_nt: TGTGCCAGCAGCCTAGGGTCTATGGACACTGAAGCTTTCTTT; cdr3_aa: CASSLGSMDTEAFF
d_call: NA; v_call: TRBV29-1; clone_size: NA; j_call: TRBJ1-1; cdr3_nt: TGCAGCGTTGATCAGGGGAACACTGAAGCTTTCTTT; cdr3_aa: CSVDQGNTEAFF
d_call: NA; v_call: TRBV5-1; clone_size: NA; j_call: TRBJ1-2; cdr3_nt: TGCGCCAGCAGCTTGGGAGGGACTGGCTACACCTTC; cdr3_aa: CASSLGGTGYTF
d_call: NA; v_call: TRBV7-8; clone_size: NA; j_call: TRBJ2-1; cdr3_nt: TGTGCCAGCAGCTTGGGGGGGGGGGGCGGGGCTGGGAATGAGCAGTTCTTC; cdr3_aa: CASSLGGGGGAGNEQFF
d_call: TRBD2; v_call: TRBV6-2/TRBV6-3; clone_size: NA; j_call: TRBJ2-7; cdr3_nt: TGTGCCAGCAGTTACTCGATCCGAAGCGGGAGAGAGTACGAGCAGTACTTC; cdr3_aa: CASSYSIRSGREYEQYF
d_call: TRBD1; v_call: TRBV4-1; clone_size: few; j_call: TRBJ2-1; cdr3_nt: TGCGCCAGCAGCCGGGACAGGCGTCATCAGTTCTTC; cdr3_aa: CASSRDRRHQFF
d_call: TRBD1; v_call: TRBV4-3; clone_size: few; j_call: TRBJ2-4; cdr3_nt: TGCGCCAGCAGCCAAGATCCCGGACAGGGGTACATTCAGTACTTC; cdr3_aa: CASSQDPGQGYIQYF
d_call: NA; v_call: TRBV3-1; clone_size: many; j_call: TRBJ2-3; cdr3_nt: TGTGCCAGCAGCCATGATCGGTCGTGGGATACGCAGTATTTT; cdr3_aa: CASSHDRSWDTQYF
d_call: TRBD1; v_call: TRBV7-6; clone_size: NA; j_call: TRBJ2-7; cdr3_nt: TGTGCCAGCAGCCCAGACCACAGGGGAAAGTCCTACGAGCAGTACTTC; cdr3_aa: CASSPDHRGKSYEQYF
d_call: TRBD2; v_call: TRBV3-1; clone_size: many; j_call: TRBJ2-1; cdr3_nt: TGTGCCAGCAGCCAAGACCCGACTAGCCATGAGCAGTTCTTC; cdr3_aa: CASSQDPTSHEQFF
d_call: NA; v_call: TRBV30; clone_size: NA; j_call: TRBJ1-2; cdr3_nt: TGTGCCTGGAATATGGCGGGACGGGGACTCTACTACACCTTC; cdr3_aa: CAWNMAGRGLYYTF
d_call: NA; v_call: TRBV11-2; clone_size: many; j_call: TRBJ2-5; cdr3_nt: TGTGCCAGCAGCTCCCCGGAGACCCAGTACTTC; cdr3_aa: CASSSPETQYF
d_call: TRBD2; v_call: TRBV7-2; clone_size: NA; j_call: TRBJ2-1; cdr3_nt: TGTGCCAGCAGACGGACTAGCGGGGGCTACAATGAGCAGTTCTTC; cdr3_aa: CASRRTSGGYNEQFF
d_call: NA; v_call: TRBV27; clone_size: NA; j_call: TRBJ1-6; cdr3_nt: TGTGCCAGCAGTTTTGGAGGCGATCCCCTCCACTTT; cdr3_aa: CASSFGGDPLHF
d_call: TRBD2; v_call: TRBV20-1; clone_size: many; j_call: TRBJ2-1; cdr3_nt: TGCAGTGCTAGGACTAGCGGAACATACAATGAGCAGTTCTTC; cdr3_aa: CSARTSGTYNEQFF
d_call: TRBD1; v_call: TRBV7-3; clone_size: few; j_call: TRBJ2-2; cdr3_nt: TGTGCCAGCAGCACCACCGGGACAGGGGGCTATTCGAACACCGGGGAGCTGTTTTTT; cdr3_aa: CASSTTGTGGYSNTGELFF
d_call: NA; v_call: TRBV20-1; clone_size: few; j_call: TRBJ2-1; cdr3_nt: TGCAGTGCTAGAGATCAGTACCCTTACAATGAGCAGTTCTTC; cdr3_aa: CSARDQYPYNEQFF
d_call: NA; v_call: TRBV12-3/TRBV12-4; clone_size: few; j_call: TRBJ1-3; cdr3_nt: TGTGCCAGCAGTTTAAAGAGAAACTCTGGAAACACCATATATTTT; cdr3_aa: CASSLKRNSGNTIYF
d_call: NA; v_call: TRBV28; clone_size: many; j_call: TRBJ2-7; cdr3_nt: TGTGCCAGCAGTTCTCCTGGAGCACCTACCTACGAGCAGTACTTC; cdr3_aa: CASSSPGAPTYEQYF
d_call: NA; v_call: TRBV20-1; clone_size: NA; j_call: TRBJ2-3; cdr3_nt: TGCAGTGCTAGTGGGGTTCGCGCAAACTCACACACAGATACGCAGTATTTT; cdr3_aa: CSASGVRANSHTDTQYF
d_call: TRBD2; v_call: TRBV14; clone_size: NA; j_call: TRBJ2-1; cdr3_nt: TGTGCCAGCAGCCATAGAGCGGGAGCCTACAATGAGCAGTTCTTC; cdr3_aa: CASSHRAGAYNEQFF
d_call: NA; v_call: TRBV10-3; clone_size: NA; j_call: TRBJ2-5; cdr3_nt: TGTGCCATCAAAGAGCACAGGGACTCGGAGACCCAGTACTTC; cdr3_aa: CAIKEHRDSETQYF
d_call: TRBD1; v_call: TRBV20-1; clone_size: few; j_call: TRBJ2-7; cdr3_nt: TGCAGTGCTAGAGATCAGCGGACAGGTACCCTAATCTACGAGCAGTACTTC; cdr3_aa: CSARDQRTGTLIYEQYF
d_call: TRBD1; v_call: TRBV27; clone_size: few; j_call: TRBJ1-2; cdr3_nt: TGTGCCAGCAGTATGGACAGGGGGTTGCTTGGCTACACCTTC; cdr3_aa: CASSMDRGLLGYTF
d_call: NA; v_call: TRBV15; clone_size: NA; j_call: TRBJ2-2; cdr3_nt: TGTGCCACCAGCAGAGAAAGGGCCGCTCCGAACACCGGGGAGCTGTTTTTT; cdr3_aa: CATSRERAAPNTGELFF
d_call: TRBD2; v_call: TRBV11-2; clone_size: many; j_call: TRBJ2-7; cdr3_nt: TGTGCCAGCAGCTTAGATTTAGCGGGGGCCTACGAGCAGTACTTC; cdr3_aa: CASSLDLAGAYEQYF
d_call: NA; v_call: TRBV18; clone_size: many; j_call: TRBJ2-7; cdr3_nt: TGTGCCAGCTCACCAAGGTGGGAGCAGTACTTC; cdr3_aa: CASSPRWEQYF
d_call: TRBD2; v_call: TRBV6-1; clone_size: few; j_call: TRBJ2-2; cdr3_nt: TGTGCCAGCAGAACTAGCGGGAGAGATCCGAACACCGGGGAGCTGTTTTTT; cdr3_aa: CASRTSGRDPNTGELFF
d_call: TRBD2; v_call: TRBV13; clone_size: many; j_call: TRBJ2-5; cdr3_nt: TGTGCCAGCAGCTTAGCTCGGACTAGCGGTGGTCGGGAGACCCAGTACTTC; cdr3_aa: CASSLARTSGGRETQYF
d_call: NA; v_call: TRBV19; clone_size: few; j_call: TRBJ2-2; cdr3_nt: TGTGCCAGTAGTATAGGGACTGGACGTTCGAACACCGGGGAGCTGTTTTTT; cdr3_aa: CASSIGTGRSNTGELFF
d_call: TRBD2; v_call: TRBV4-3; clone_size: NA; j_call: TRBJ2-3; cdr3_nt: TGCGCCAGCAGCCAAGATATGGTAGCGGGAGCTCTTAGCACAGATACGCAGTATTTT; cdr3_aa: CASSQDMVAGALSTDTQYF
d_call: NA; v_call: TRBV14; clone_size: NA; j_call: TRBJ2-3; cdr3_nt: TGTGCCAGCAGCCAAGAATCCCGGCCCGACAGACAGTATTTT; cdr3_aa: CASSQESRPDRQYF
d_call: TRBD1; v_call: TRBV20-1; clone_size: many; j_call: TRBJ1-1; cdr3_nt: TGCAGTGCCATTCGACAGGGAGTGAAGACTGAAGCTTTCTTT; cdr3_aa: CSAIRQGVKTEAFF
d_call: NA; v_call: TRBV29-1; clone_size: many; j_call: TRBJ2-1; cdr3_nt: TGCAGCGTTGAAGGTCGTGACAGGCCTTACAATGAGCAGTTCTTC; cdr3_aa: CSVEGRDRPYNEQFF